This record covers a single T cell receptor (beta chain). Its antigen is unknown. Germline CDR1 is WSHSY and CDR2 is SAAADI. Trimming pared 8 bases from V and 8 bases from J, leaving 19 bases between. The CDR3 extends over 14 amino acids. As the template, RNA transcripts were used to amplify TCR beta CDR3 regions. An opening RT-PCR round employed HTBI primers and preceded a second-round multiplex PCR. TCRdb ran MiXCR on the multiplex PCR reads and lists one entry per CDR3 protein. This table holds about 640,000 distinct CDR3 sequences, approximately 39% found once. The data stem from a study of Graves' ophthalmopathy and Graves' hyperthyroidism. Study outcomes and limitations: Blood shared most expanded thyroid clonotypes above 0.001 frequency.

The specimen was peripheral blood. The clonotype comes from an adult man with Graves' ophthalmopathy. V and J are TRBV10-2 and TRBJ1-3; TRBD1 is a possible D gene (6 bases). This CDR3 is CASGVGGVQDTIYF. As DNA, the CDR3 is TGCGCCAGCGGGGTAGGGGGAGTCCAAGACACCATATATTTT.